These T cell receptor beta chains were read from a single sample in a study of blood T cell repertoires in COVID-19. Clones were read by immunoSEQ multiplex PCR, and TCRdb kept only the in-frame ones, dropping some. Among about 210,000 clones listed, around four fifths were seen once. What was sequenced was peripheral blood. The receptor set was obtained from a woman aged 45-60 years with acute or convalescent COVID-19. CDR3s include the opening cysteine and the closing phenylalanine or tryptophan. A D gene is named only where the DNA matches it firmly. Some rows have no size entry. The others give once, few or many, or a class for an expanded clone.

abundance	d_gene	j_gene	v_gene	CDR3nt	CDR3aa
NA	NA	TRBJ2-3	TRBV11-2	TGTGCCAGCAGCTTAGGACGGCACAGGAGCACAGATACGCAGTATTTT	CASSLGRHRSTDTQYF
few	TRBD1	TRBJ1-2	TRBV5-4	TGTGCCAGCAGCGAAAGACTTGGGACAGCTTCTAACTATGGCTACACCTTC	CASSERLGTASNYGYTF
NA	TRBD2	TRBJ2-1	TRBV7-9	TGTGCCAGCAGCGTCCTAGCGGGAGAGTTGAATGAGCAGTTCTTC	CASSVLAGELNEQFF
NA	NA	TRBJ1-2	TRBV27	TGTGCCAGCAGTTTAGTGGGGCCGAGACCTTATGGCTACACCTTC	CASSLVGPRPYGYTF
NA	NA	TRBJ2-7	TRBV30	TGTGCCTGGACTAGGCAGGGGATCTACGAGCAGTACTTC	CAWTRQGIYEQYF
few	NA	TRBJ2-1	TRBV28	TGTGCCAGCAGTTTATCGCCCCACGAGGAGGGGTCCTACAATGAGCAGTTCTTC	CASSLSPHEEGSYNEQFF
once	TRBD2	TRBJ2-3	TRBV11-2	TGTGCCAGCAGCTTAATACTAGCGGCCGATACGCAGTATTTT	CASSLILAADTQYF
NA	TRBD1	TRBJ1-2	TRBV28	TGTGCCAGCAGTTCGGACAGGGGCAACTATGGCTACACCTTC	CASSSDRGNYGYTF
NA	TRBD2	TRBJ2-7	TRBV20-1	TGCAGTGCTAGTGTTTCGTCTAGCGGACTTTACGAGCAGTACTTC	CSASVSSSGLYEQYF
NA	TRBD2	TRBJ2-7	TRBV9	TGTGCCAGCAGCCCGGGAGGTTATGGGTACGAGCAGTACTTC	CASSPGGYGYEQYF
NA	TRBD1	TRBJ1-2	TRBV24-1	TGTGCCACCAGTGATTCGGTCCCGGGACAGCAAGGCTACACCTTC	CATSDSVPGQQGYTF
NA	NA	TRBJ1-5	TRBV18	TGTGCCAGCTCACCGGGCGCCAATCAGCCCCAGCATTTT	CASSPGANQPQHF
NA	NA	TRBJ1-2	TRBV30	TGTGCCTGGAGTGACGGCGGGTACTATGGCTACACCTTC	CAWSDGGYYGYTF
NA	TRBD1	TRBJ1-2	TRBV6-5	TGTGCCACCTTATCGGACAGGGACTATGGCTACACCTTC	CATLSDRDYGYTF
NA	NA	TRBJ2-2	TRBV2	TGTGCCAGCAGGAAAGACCTCGGGAAGCTGTTTTTT	CASRKDLGKLFF
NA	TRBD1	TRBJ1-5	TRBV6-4	TGTGCCAGCAGCGGCGCCGGGGACAGGGGTCAGCCCCAGCATTTT	CASSGAGDRGQPQHF
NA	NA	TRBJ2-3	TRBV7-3	TGTGCCAGCAGCTTATCGTTTTTGGCTAGCAGGCCCCTCACAGATACGCAGTATTTT	CASSLSFLASRPLTDTQYF
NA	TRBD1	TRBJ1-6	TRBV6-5	TGTGCCAGCAGCTCGACAGGGGGCAATTCACCCCTCCACTTT	CASSSTGGNSPLHF
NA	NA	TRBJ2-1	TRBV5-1	TGCGCCAGCAGCAGGGGTCCACCCCTCAATGAGCAGTTCTTC	CASSRGPPLNEQFF
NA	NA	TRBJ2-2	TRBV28	TGTGCCAGCAGTTTGACGGGCACCGGGGAGCTGTTTTTT	CASSLTGTGELFF
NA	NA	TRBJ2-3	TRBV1	TGCACCAGCAGCCTCCGTTCCGCTAGCGGGATGCCAGATACGCAGTATTTT	CTSSLRSASGMPDTQYF
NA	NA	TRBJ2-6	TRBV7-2	TGTGCCAGCAGCCCAAACGCGGGCTCTATCTCTGGGGCCAACGTCCTGACTTTC	CASSPNAGSISGANVLTF
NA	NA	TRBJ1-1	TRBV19	TGTGCCAGTAGTATAAACAGGTCCTTTAAGTGTGGGGCTTTCTTT	CASSINRSFKCGAFF
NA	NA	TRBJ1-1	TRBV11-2	TGTGCCAGCAGCTTAGCTTGGAGAACCACTGAAGCTTTCTTT	CASSLAWRTTEAFF